This record concerns one T cell receptor (beta chain) sequence. V gave up 4 bases and J gave up 5 bases; unmatched junction bases: 5. Germline values: CDR1 SGHAT, CDR2 FQNNGV. This CDR3 contains 14 residues. Sequencing used immunoSEQ multiplex PCR; TCRdb keeps in-frame clones, though not all of them. The sample has about 68,000 clones, around 93% seen once. The data derive from a study of OX40 agonist ivuxolimab in advanced cancers. Background on the study: Participants could have had prior anti-PD-1, anti-PD-L1 or anti-CTLA-4 therapy, and 40% had some.

The sequences come from CD4+ or CD8+ T cells sorted from blood, collected in a trial of the OX40 agonist ivuxolimab. The origin of this receptor is an adult with an advanced solid tumor such as melanoma, head and neck, liver or kidney cancer. The gene calls are TRBV11-2 and TRBJ2-7; 10 nucleotides align to TRBD1. The chain's CDR3 is CASSSWDRGHEQYF. CDR3 nucleotides: TGTGCCAGCAGCTCTTGGGACAGGGGTCACGAGCAGTACTTC. The complete variable domain, with remaining parts taken from reference TRBV11-2 and TRBJ2-7, reads EAGVAQSPRYKIIEKRQSVAFWCNPISGHATLYWYQQILGQGPKLLIQFQNNGVVDDSQLPKDRFSAERLKGVDSTLKIQPAKLEDSAVYLCASSSWDRGHEQYFGPGTRLTVT.